This is a list of T cell receptor beta chains from one sample in a study of cytomegalovirus exposure and HLA in healthy donors. The method was immunoSEQ multiplex PCR; TCRdb's version includes in-frame clones alone and lacks a portion of them. The data contain some 170,000 clones, roughly 65% of them seen just once; the ten biggest clones take up roughly 4.5%. The sequenced sample was PBMCs. The receptors stem from a man younger than 30 in good health and CMV-seropositive. Both conserved end residues are part of each CDR3. Expanded clones get a size class; other rows say once, few or many, or leave the size out.

V: TRBV5-1
J: TRBJ1-2
size: -
CDR3: CASSTTGTEYGYTF

V: TRBV6-1
J: TRBJ2-5
size: -
CDR3: CASSEQAGAETQYF

V: TRBV7-8
J: TRBJ1-1
size: -
CDR3: CASSLGGRGTEAFF

V: TRBV2
J: TRBJ1-3
size: -
CDR3: CASRDRASNTIYF

V: TRBV2
J: TRBJ1-1
size: -
CDR3: CASSPNRAGSAEAFF

V: TRBV2
J: TRBJ1-5
size: -
CDR3: CASSERTGQPQHF

V: TRBV6-5
J: TRBJ1-4
size: -
CDR3: CASSYSRREGEKLFF

V: TRBV5-6
J: TRBJ1-2
size: once
CDR3: CASSREQGMRQWGYTF

V: TRBV11-2
J: TRBJ2-3
size: -
CDR3: CASSLQGVKTDTQYF

V: TRBV18
J: TRBJ2-1
size: -
CDR3: CASSRTINRERNEQFF

V: TRBV2
J: TRBJ1-1
size: -
CDR3: CASTNRGRGTEAFF

V: TRBV4-2
J: TRBJ1-2
size: few
CDR3: CASSQLGQGVTDGYTF

V: TRBV9
J: TRBJ2-5
size: -
CDR3: CASSSSRASGEETQYF

V: TRBV30
J: TRBJ1-6
size: few
CDR3: CAWRQGPDSPLHF

V: TRBV7-9
J: TRBJ1-5
size: few
CDR3: CASSDWGDQPQHF

V: TRBV7-8
J: TRBJ1-2
size: once
CDR3: CASSPGTVEYGYTF

V: TRBV2
J: TRBJ1-5
size: -
CDR3: CASSETGSQGQPQHF

V: TRBV7-2
J: TRBJ1-5
size: -
CDR3: CASSLAGQFNQPQHF

V: TRBV25-1
J: TRBJ2-6
size: -
CDR3: CASGEGTGFNSGANVLTF

V: TRBV10-3
J: TRBJ1-2
size: -
CDR3: CAIRGGDGRDYGYTF

V: TRBV7-6
J: TRBJ2-3
size: -
CDR3: CASSLAPGDTQYF

V: TRBV4-1
J: TRBJ2-1
size: -
CDR3: CASTPVAEDNEQFF

V: TRBV4-1
J: TRBJ1-2
size: -
CDR3: CASSQDRQGGYTF

V: TRBV7-2
J: TRBJ1-1
size: once
CDR3: CASSLGGGWTEAFF

V: TRBV7-3
J: TRBJ2-3
size: -
CDR3: CASSLNFGDTQYF

V: TRBV2
J: TRBJ1-2
size: few
CDR3: CASSGDRSNYGYTF

V: TRBV11-3
J: TRBJ2-1
size: -
CDR3: CASSLGLAGAYNEQFF

V: TRBV19
J: TRBJ1-5
size: few
CDR3: CASSSRDRGQNQPQHF

V: TRBV29-1
J: TRBJ2-1
size: -
CDR3: CSVEDGSVAGYEQFF

V: TRBV6-1
J: TRBJ1-1
size: few
CDR3: CASAVSPMNTEAFF

V: TRBV5-4
J: TRBJ2-5
size: -
CDR3: CASSAGFQETQYF

V: TRBV19
J: TRBJ1-1
size: few
CDR3: CASSIDRGNTEAFF

V: TRBV30
J: TRBJ1-2
size: -
CDR3: CAWSDESAFYGYTF

V: TRBV6-1
J: TRBJ1-3
size: few
CDR3: CASSVRMGQAPSGNTIYF

V: TRBV2
J: TRBJ1-1
size: -
CDR3: CAIPRRVGEVMNTEAFF

V: TRBV19
J: TRBJ1-4
size: few
CDR3: CASSMQATNEKLFF

V: TRBV5-1
J: TRBJ2-2
size: once
CDR3: CASSPRQGRTGELFF

V: TRBV6-5
J: TRBJ1-2
size: -
CDR3: CASSYSRKRNYGYTF

V: TRBV5-1
J: TRBJ2-1
size: -
CDR3: CASTREASGRAEGYEQFF

V: TRBV30
J: TRBJ1-1
size: few
CDR3: CAWGRAGMSTEAFF

V: TRBV27
J: TRBJ1-1
size: -
CDR3: CASTPFKEGAQAFF

V: TRBV6-5
J: TRBJ2-1
size: -
CDR3: CASRQAGVYNEQFF

V: TRBV27
J: TRBJ1-2
size: -
CDR3: CASSFSSLSYGYTF

V: TRBV7-8
J: TRBJ2-5
size: -
CDR3: CASMLEGLAVVETQYF

V: TRBV11-2
J: TRBJ2-2
size: -
CDR3: CASSPRRIKGDTGELFF

V: TRBV13
J: TRBJ1-2
size: -
CDR3: CASSPRESYGYTF

V: TRBV7-2
J: TRBJ1-5
size: once
CDR3: CASSLDRGLDQPQHF

V: TRBV28
J: TRBJ1-4
size: -
CDR3: CASSLRGINEKLFF

V: TRBV30
J: TRBJ2-6
size: -
CDR3: CAWSLSGANVLTF

V: TRBV9
J: TRBJ2-6
size: -
CDR3: CASSLEGGISGANVLTF

V: TRBV6-5
J: TRBJ1-1
size: -
CDR3: CASSYSLASNTEAFF

V: TRBV19
J: TRBJ2-5
size: once
CDR3: CASSIGWQETQYF

V: TRBV7-9
J: TRBJ1-1
size: -
CDR3: CASSFRGETEAFF

V: TRBV7-2
J: TRBJ1-3
size: many
CDR3: CASSLLGGYGNTIYF

V: TRBV2
J: TRBJ2-3
size: -
CDR3: CASRDRYSTDTQYF